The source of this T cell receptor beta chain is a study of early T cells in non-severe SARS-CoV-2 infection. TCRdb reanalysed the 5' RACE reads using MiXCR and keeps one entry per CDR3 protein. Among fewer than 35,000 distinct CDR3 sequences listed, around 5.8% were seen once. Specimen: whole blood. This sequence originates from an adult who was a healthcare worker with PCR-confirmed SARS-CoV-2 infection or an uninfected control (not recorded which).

The CDR3 DNA sequence: TGTGCCAGCAGCTTAGTTAGCGGGCCTCCCTACGAGCAGTACGTC. It codes for CASSLVSGPPYEQYV. This chain links TRBV11-2 with TRBJ2-7; 7 bases line up with TRBD2. Germline V lookup: CDR1 SGHAT, CDR2 FQNNGV. V lost 1 base and J lost 2; bases outside the gene matches: 5. CDR3 length: 15 residues.